Described below is a single TCR beta chain sequence and its context. Its specificity is not known. Some clones are missing from TCRdb's copy, which holds only in-frame ones; the method was immunoSEQ multiplex PCR. The profile shows about 140,000 clones, about nine tenths of them singletons. This entry belongs to a study of T cell responses to AZD1222 COVID-19 vaccine. Study background: Second doses were pooled across both intervals (about 4 or about 12 weeks). Regarding the study as a whole: Spike was spanned by vaccine-associated CD4 TCRs, with dominance at 160-218 and 743-854. It should be noted that donors were predominantly white British and more often female, and clonal diversity was possibly underestimated. No repertoire was sampled before or during the peak T cell response, only after it.

Germline V gives CDR1 SGHTA, CDR2 FQGNSA. This CDR3 is 15 amino acids long. V was shortened by 1 base and J by 2 bases, with 9 bases between the two germline ends. The material sequenced was peripheral blood, taken on day 0 of AZD1222 vaccination. This chain connects TRBV7-2 to TRBJ1-5, with D uncertain. This clonotype was sampled from an adult in good health. CDR3 nucleotide sequence: TGTGCCAGCAGCTTAGGCCCGGACCGCAATCAGCCCCAGCATTTT. It specifies CASSLGPDRNQPQHF.